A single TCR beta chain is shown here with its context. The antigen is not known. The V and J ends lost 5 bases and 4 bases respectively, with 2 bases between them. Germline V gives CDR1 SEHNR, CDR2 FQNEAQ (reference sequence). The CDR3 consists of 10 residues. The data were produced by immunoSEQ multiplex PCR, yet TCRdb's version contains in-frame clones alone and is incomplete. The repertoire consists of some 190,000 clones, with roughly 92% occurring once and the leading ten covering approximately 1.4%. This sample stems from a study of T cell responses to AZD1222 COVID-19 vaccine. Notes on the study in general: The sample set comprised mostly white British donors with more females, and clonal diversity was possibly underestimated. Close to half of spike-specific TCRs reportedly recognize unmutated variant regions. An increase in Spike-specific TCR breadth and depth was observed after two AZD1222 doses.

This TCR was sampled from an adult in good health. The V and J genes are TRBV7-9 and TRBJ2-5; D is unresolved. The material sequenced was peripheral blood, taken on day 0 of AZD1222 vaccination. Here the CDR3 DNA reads TGTGCCAGCAGCCGAGAGACCCAGTACTTC. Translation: CASSRETQYF.